The clone carrying this TCR beta chain was picked up one time. Its target is not known. This sample is part of a study of graft-versus-host responses after intestinal transplantation. Study overall: Anti-thymocyte globulin induction was given to all recipients, followed by tacrolimus and steroids for around 3 years.

Findings of the study overall: There was an association between peak levels of circulating GvH clones and early post-transplant HvG declines. The presence of high graft-versus-host to host-versus-graft clonal ratios in allografts characterized patients with graft-donor T cell macrochimerism.

Germline V gene sequence: CDR1 SGHTS, CDR2 YDEGEE. The CDR3 is made up of 14 amino acids. V lost 3 bases, J lost 6 bases, and 6 bases stayed unmatched. The method was immunoSEQ multiplex PCR; TCRdb's version includes in-frame clones alone and lacks a portion of them. The top ten clones hold approximately 6% of a sample with around 18,000 clones, 88% of them seen once. The receptor was isolated from a human patient who received an intestinal transplant, so some T cells may come from the graft donor. The sample here was PBMCs, taken roughly 110 days after intestinal transplant. The gene calls are TRBV5-8 and TRBJ2-1; 7 nucleotides align to TRBD2. CDR3 sequence (DNA): TGTGCCAGCAGCTGGGGGACGGGAGGCAATGAGCAGTTCTTC. Translation gives CASSWGTGGNEQFF.